This TCR beta chain was identified during a study of T cells in localized non-small cell lung cancer. General observations from the study: Higher adjacent-lung clonality was associated with shorter survival. A median 57 of the top 100 tumor clones appeared in adjacent lung. The study found T cell clonality highest in uninvolved adjacent lung, above tumor. Only one tumor region was sequenced, so heterogeneity remains possible.

The assay was immunoSEQ multiplex PCR, and TCRdb's table has in-frame clones only and misses some. The table lists 25,000 to 35,000 clones, about 92% of them singletons. The CDR3 totals 12 residues. CDR1 and CDR2 from the germline V gene are SQVTM and ANQGSEA. V was clipped by 6 bases and J by 1 base; unmatched bases: 2. Concerning this clone: The target antigen is unknown.

The sequencing here drew on peripheral blood mononuclear cells, taken before any cancer treatment. The J gene is TRBJ2-5, the V gene TRBV29-1; 7 nucleotides match TRBD2. The TCR comes from a woman aged 40 to 75 with stage III lung adenocarcinoma. The CDR3 reads CSVRTSQETQYF. The CDR3 DNA reads TGCAGCGTGCGGACTAGCCAAGAGACCCAGTACTTC.